In this sample, the clone carrying this T cell receptor (beta chain) turned up a few times. Time point given: patch test 1, 2 weeks after DPC sensitization. As for treatment: therapeutic diphenylcyclopropenone sensitization with weekly scalp DPC. This CDR3 contains 16 residues. Germline V gene data show CDR1 as MDHEN and CDR2 as SYDVKM. Trimming pared 6 bases from V and 2 bases from J, leaving 18 bases between. This sample stems from a study of human T cells and chemical hapten exposure. Unique molecular identifiers were linked by the library to individual cDNA molecules. TCRdb redid the calling of the RACE reads with MiXCR, one entry per CDR3 protein. Altogether tens of thousands of distinct CDR3 sequences are present, 10% being singletons, with the ten largest covering about 2.4%.

The sample in question was whole blood, obtained in connection with sensitization to the hapten diphenylcyclopropenone (DPC). This TCR was sampled from a man aged 35 to 55 with alopecia areata. Some clones in this sample may be carry-over from other donors' samples. The rearrangement joins TRBV28 to TRBJ2-3; D tentatively fits TRBD1 or TRBD2 (5 bases each). CDR3 in amino acids: CASRPGGHLLTDTQYF. The CDR3 coding sequence is TGTGCCAGCAGACCTGGAGGACACCTACTCACAGATACGCAGTATTTT.